The 24 T cell receptor beta chains in this list originate from one sample, sequenced in a study of shared clonotypes between healthy human individuals. Sequencing used immunoSEQ multiplex PCR; TCRdb keeps in-frame clones, though not all of them. This sample has around 1.9 million clones; over 85% occur once, and the top ten carry about 1.7%. As defined, naive CD8 cells were CD45RO-negative and positively selected for CCR7, with terminally differentiated effector memory CD45RA+ cells excluded. The sample consisted of naive CD8+ T cells from PBMCs. These receptors were taken from a man younger than 35 in good health. Some clones in this sample may be carry-over from other donors' samples.

As DNA, the CDR3 is TGTGCCAGCAGCCCCTCTGGGGGGGCATACAATGAGCAGTTCTTC. It yields the protein CASSPSGGAYNEQFF. This chain joins TRBV11-2 and TRBJ2-1; D is perhaps TRBD2 (7 bases). Trimming took 5 bases from V and 4 from J, leaving 15 bases between them. This CDR3 is 15 amino acids long. Germline CDR1 reads SGHAT; CDR2 reads FQNNGV.

CDR3 amino acids: CATSRDTASGGTGELFF. CDR3 DNA sequence: TGTGCCACCAGCAGAGATACGGCTAGCGGGGGGACCGGGGAGCTGTTTTTT. The rearrangement uses TRBV15 and TRBJ2-2, with TRBD2 identical over 11 bases. With V trimmed by 0 bases and J by 5 bases, 5 bases remained unmatched. The CDR3 runs to 17 residues. Germline lookup yields CDR1 LNHNV and CDR2 YYDKDF (reference sequence). Drawing the rest from reference TRBV15 and TRBJ2-2, the complete variable domain is DAMVIQNPRYQVTQFGKPVTLSCSQTLNHNVMYWYQQKSSQAPKLLFHYYDKDFNNEADTPDNFQSRRPNTSFCFLDIRSPGLGDTAMYLCATSRDTASGGTGELFFGEGSRLTVL.

This rearrangement joins TRBV19 to TRBJ2-4; D uncertain. The germline CDR1 and CDR2 sequences are LNHDA and SQIVND (reference sequence). The CDR3 is 14 amino acids. V dropped 4 bases and J dropped 0 bases, with 7 bases sitting between them. CDR3 amino acids: CASSTPLAKNIQYF. CDR3 in DNA: TGTGCCAGTAGTACCCCGCTAGCCAAAAACATTCAGTACTTC.

Notes on this clone: This CDR3 is also generated by other DNA sequences in the sample. V usage is TRBV28 and J usage is TRBJ2-7; perhaps D is TRBD1 or TRBD2 (5 bases each). This CDR3 region has 12 residues. Germline V gene lookup returns CDR1 MDHEN and CDR2 SYDVKM. Trimming cost V 3 bases and J 2 bases, with 5 bases left between them. CDR3 sequence (DNA): TGTGCCAGCAGTTTGGGGGCCTACGAGCAGTACTTC. Translating it yields CASSLGAYEQYF.

The genes are TRBV7-8 and TRBJ1-4, with D unresolved. Trimming shortened V by 8 bases and J by 6 bases, and 13 bases separated the two germline ends. In germline, CDR1 is SGHVS, CDR2 FQNEAQ. This CDR3 is built from 13 residues. The CDR3 DNA sequence: TGTGCCAGCGGCCTCTTTCGGGATGAAAAACTGTTTTTT. It codes for CASGLFRDEKLFF.

Comments on this clone: Other DNA sequences in the same sample also yield this CDR3. The gene calls are TRBV9 and TRBJ2-7; 10 nucleotides match TRBD2. The CDR3 covers 15 residues. The V segment lost 0 bases and the J segment 4 bases; nucleotides outside the gene matches: 4. From germline, CDR1 is SGDLS and CDR2 YYNGEE. CDR3 nucleotides: TGTGCCAGCAGCGTAGAAGCGGGAGGGGGATACGAGCAGTACTTC. Translated: CASSVEAGGGYEQYF.

The chain joins TRBV4-2 to TRBJ2-1; 8 bases agree with TRBD2. The CDR3 contains 15 residues. Germline V gene sequence: CDR1 LGHNA, CDR2 YNFKEQ. V shed 1 base and J 6 bases; nucleotides not matched to a gene: 5. The DNA for the CDR3 is TGTGCCAGCAGCCAAGGAGCGGGAGCCCCCAATGAGCAGTTCTTC. Encoded protein: CASSQGAGAPNEQFF.

The gene calls are TRBV6-4 and TRBJ2-1; 8 nucleotides align to TRBD2. In germline, CDR1 is MRHNA, CDR2 SNTAGT. V lost 2 bases and J lost 7; bases outside the gene matches: 7. CDR3 size: 15 residues. CDR3 nucleotides: TGTGCCAGCAGTGACGAGGGGACTAGTTTGAATGAGCAGTTCTTC. It encodes CASSDEGTSLNEQFF.

This chain uses TRBV5-1 with TRBJ1-1; 7 nucleotides match TRBD1. The J segment lost 4 bases and the V segment lost 5 bases, leaving 5 bases of the junction unmatched. The CDR3 is 13 residues long. Germline CDR1 reads SGHRS; CDR2 reads YFSETQ. For the CDR3, the DNA is TGCGCCAGCAGGGGGGACAGTGCCACTGAAGCTTTCTTT. Protein: CASRGDSATEAFF. The complete variable domain, with remaining parts taken from reference TRBV5-1 and TRBJ1-1, reads KAGVTQTPRYLIKTRGQQVTLSCSPISGHRSVSWYQQTPGQGLQFLFEYFSETQRNKGNFPGRFSGRQFSNSRSEMNVSTLELGDSALYLCASRGDSATEAFFGQGTRLTVV.

This clone was seen only a few times. This may arise from a read error, as a much more abundant clone is one base away. The chain employs TRBV5-5 and TRBJ1-1, with no clear D. V was pared by 2 bases and J by 1 base, with 3 bases between. Germline V lookup: CDR1 SGHKS, CDR2 YYEKEE (reference sequence). The CDR3 has 12 amino acids. The CDR3 DNA follows: TGTGCCAGCAGCTTTGGGAACACTGAAGCTTTCTTT. This codes for CASSFGNTEAFF.

This clone has only one observation. This chain links TRBV4-1 with TRBJ2-7; the match to TRBD2 covers 10 bases. The CDR3 sequence is 15 residues long. Germline loops: CDR1 MGHRA, CDR2 YSYEKL. V shed 7 bases and J 2 bases; nucleotides not matched to a gene: 8. The CDR3 spells CASTPRTSGPYEQYF. The CDR3, as DNA: TGCGCCAGCACCCCACGGACTAGCGGACCCTACGAGCAGTACTTC.

This rearrangement joins TRBV7-9 to TRBJ2-4, with D perhaps matching TRBD2 (5 bases). Germline-derived CDR1 and CDR2 are SEHNR and FQNEAQ (reference sequence). Trimming pared 5 bases from V and 1 base from J, leaving 21 bases between. This CDR3 has 18 amino acids. Here the CDR3 reads CASSPREGTPEAKNIQYF. The DNA of the CDR3 is TGTGCCAGCAGCCCGCGTGAGGGAACCCCTGAGGCCAAAAACATTCAGTACTTC.

The chain carries TRBV28 and TRBJ2-1; TRBD1 agrees at 10 bases. The junction had 8 bases not matched to a gene; V was cut back by 5 bases and J by 7 bases. The CDR3 spans 15 residues. Germline assignment: CDR1 MDHEN and CDR2 SYDVKM. In nucleotides, the CDR3 is TGTGCCAGCAGTGAGTGGACAGGGGGGATGAATGAGCAGTTCTTC. It codes for CASSEWTGGMNEQFF.

The chain recombines TRBV10-1 with TRBJ2-7; D is unresolved. From germline, CDR1 is WNHNN and CDR2 SYGVQD (reference sequence). This CDR3 region has 14 residues. The V gene lost 6 bases and the J gene lost 6 bases, with 18 bases spanning the gap. Here the CDR3 DNA reads TGCGCCAGCAGCCTGTCGGCCCGCGCTCCCGAGCAGTACTTC. This translates into CASSLSARAPEQYF.

This clone was counted a single time. This chain links TRBV5-4 with TRBJ2-7, with D perhaps matching TRBD2 (6 bases). The CDR3 spans 15 residues. Trimming stripped 3 bases from V and 0 bases from J, with 13 bases between. Germline-derived CDR1 and CDR2 are SGHNT and YYREEE (reference sequence). The CDR3 sequence is CASSSWEEPSYEQYF. Written as DNA, the CDR3 is TGTGCCAGCAGCTCCTGGGAGGAGCCCTCCTACGAGCAGTACTTC.

The DNA for the CDR3 is TGTGCCAGCAGCTTACCCGGCACTAGCGGGTCATTCAATGAGCAGTTCTTC. Translating gives CASSLPGTSGSFNEQFF. V is TRBV7-9 and J is TRBJ2-1, with 9 positions matching TRBD2. The CDR3 sequence is 17 residues long. After removal of 2 bases from V and 6 bases from J, the junction contained 11 bases not matched to a gene. Germline V gives CDR1 SEHNR, CDR2 FQNEAQ (reference sequence).

This chain connects TRBV12-5 to TRBJ1-2, with D perhaps matching TRBD1 (6 bases). V was cut by 1 base and J by 4 bases, with 10 bases left in between. CDR1 and CDR2 (germline): LGHNT, FRNRAP. The CDR3 totals 14 residues. The CDR3 is CASGLGTDSYGYTF. The CDR3, as DNA: TGTGCTAGTGGTTTGGGGACAGACTCCTATGGCTACACCTTC.

As for this clone: The same CDR3 arises from other DNA sequences in this sample as well. The chain uses TRBV9 and TRBJ2-3; tentatively, D is TRBD1 or TRBD2 (5 bases each). The V gene's germline CDR1 is SGDLS and CDR2 YYNGEE. The CDR3 sequence is 14 residues long. Trimming removed 3 bases from V and 0 bases from J, with 8 bases in between. The CDR3 DNA follows: TGTGCCAGCAGCGCCTGGGACAGCACAGATACGCAGTATTTT. This encodes CASSAWDSTDTQYF.

This sequence joins TRBV28 and TRBJ2-7, with 7 bases aligning to TRBD1. V lost 5 bases, J lost 6 bases, and 10 bases stayed unmatched. CDR1 and CDR2 (germline): MDHEN, SYDVKM. This CDR3 has 14 residues. CDR3 residues: CASSIRDSLFEQYF. For the CDR3, the DNA is TGTGCCAGCAGTATCCGGGACAGTCTATTCGAGCAGTACTTC.

This clone was seen only once. The rearrangement links TRBV7-9 to TRBJ1-5, with no clear D. The CDR3 has 14 amino acids. Trimming stripped 6 bases from V and 6 bases from J, with 15 bases between. Germline CDR1 and CDR2: SEHNR and FQNEAQ (reference sequence). The CDR3 region is CASRSDGGGQPQHF. CDR3 bases: TGTGCCAGCAGATCCGACGGAGGAGGTCAGCCCCAGCATTTT.

The J gene is TRBJ2-5, the V gene TRBV27, with TRBD2 identical over 7 bases. Germline-derived CDR1 and CDR2 are MNHEY and SMNVEV (reference sequence). The CDR3 covers 15 residues. V lost 5 bases, J lost 7 bases, and 13 bases stayed unmatched. In nucleotides, the CDR3 is TGTGCCAGCAGTCCCGACCGGGAGTGGGGGGGGACCCAGTACTTC. Protein: CASSPDREWGGTQYF.

The chain couples TRBV27 to TRBJ1-4; perhaps TRBD1 as D (5 bases). Germline-derived CDR1 and CDR2 are MNHEY and SMNVEV (reference sequence). Trimming removed 8 bases from V and 3 bases from J, with 16 bases in between. The CDR3 runs to 15 residues. The CDR3 spells CASGSWWGANEKLFF. In DNA, the CDR3 is TGTGCCAGCGGATCTTGGTGGGGGGCTAATGAAAAACTGTTTTTT. Full variable domain (remainder filled in from reference TRBV27 and TRBJ1-4): EAQVTQNPRYLITVTGKKLTVTCSQNMNHEYMSWYRQDPGLGLRQIYYSMNVEVTDKGDVPEGYKVSRKEKRNFPLILESPSPNQTSLYFCASGSWWGANEKLFFGSGTQLSVL.

The chain joins TRBV6-5 to TRBJ2-5; D call uncertain. CDR1 is MNHEY and CDR2 is SVGAGI in the germline V gene. Trimming took 2 bases from V and 5 from J, leaving 9 bases between them. The CDR3 length is 13 residues. CDR3 amino acids: CASSYGGAETQYF. CDR3 nucleotide sequence: TGTGCCAGCAGTTACGGTGGCGCGGAGACCCAGTACTTC.

Note on this clone: Other DNA sequences in this specimen translate into the identical CDR3. The chain recombines TRBV5-6 with TRBJ2-7, with a tentative D call TRBD1 (5 bases). The CDR3 consists of 13 residues. Trimming removed 2 bases at V and 1 base at J, with 7 bases between. CDR1 and CDR2 (germline): SGHDT, YYEEEE. The CDR3 DNA follows: TGTGCCAGCAGCTTAGGGGCGTCCTACGAGCAGTACTTC. It encodes CASSLGASYEQYF.